This is a list of T cell receptor beta chains from one sample in a study of blood T cell repertoires in COVID-19. Only in-frame clones appear in the TCRdb table, and some are missing; sequencing was by immunoSEQ multiplex PCR. The sample lists 250,000 to 350,000 clones; around nine tenths were seen once. The sequencing input was peripheral blood. The receptors stem from a woman in her 30s with COVID-19, enrolled during active disease. CDR3s include the opening cysteine and the closing phenylalanine or tryptophan. The D gene is left open where the match is weak. Part of the rows lack a size; the others show once, few, many or a class for expanded clones.

j_gene | abundance | len | d_gene | v_gene | CDR3aa | CDR3nt
TRBJ1-2 | . | 15 | TRBD1 | TRBV5-4 | CASNGSPGQGNGYTF | TGTGCCAGCAACGGGTCCCCGGGACAGGGGAATGGCTACACCTTC
TRBJ2-5 | . | 15 | . | TRBV6-5 | CASSYGQGLKGTQYF | TGTGCCAGCAGTTACGGGCAGGGGTTAAAGGGGACCCAGTACTTC
TRBJ2-5 | once | 15 | TRBD2 | TRBV6-2/TRBV6-3 | CASSYLSGRGKDQYF | TGTGCCAGCAGTTACCTAAGCGGGAGGGGTAAGGACCAGTACTTC
TRBJ2-5 | . | 13 | . | TRBV6-4 | CASSRTYQETQYF | TGTGCCAGCAGCAGGACATACCAAGAGACCCAGTACTTC
TRBJ2-3 | . | 16 | TRBD2 | TRBV5-1 | CASSFIAGPSTDTQYF | TGCGCCAGCAGCTTTATAGCGGGGCCTAGCACAGATACGCAGTATTTT
TRBJ2-2 | . | 12 | . | TRBV30 | CAWSSGTGELFF | TGTGCCTGGTCGTCGGGGACCGGGGAGCTGTTTTTT
TRBJ1-5 | few | 14 | TRBD1 | TRBV4-1 | CASSHGQGAQPQHF | TGCGCCAGCAGCCACGGACAGGGTGCCCAGCCCCAGCATTTT
TRBJ2-1 | . | 15 | . | TRBV19 | CASSPLGSSYNEQFF | TGTGCCAGTAGTCCTCTCGGTAGCTCCTACAATGAGCAGTTCTTC
TRBJ1-5 | . | 15 | . | TRBV2 | CASSDVAGRYQPQHF | TGTGCCAGCAGTGACGTCGCGGGCCGGTACCAGCCCCAGCATTTT
TRBJ1-1 | few | 16 | . | TRBV28 | CASKIAVGGAGTEAFF | TGTGCCAGCAAAATAGCGGTTGGGGGGGCAGGCACTGAAGCTTTCTTT
TRBJ2-7 | . | 20 | TRBD2 | TRBV28 | CASSLPSSGRAPLSSYEQYF | TGTGCCAGCAGTCTTCCCTCCAGCGGGAGGGCCCCACTTTCCTCCTACGAGCAGTACTTC
TRBJ1-1 | . | 16 | . | TRBV10-1 | CASSESKPGGNTEAFF | TGCGCCAGCAGTGAGTCGAAACCCGGGGGTAACACTGAAGCTTTCTTT
TRBJ2-1 | once | 12 | . | TRBV5-1 | CASSLNGLEQFF | TGCGCCAGCAGCTTGAATGGGCTCGAGCAGTTCTTC
TRBJ2-5 | once | 17 | TRBD2 | TRBV18 | CASSPLPVSGSGETQYF | TGTGCCAGCTCACCCCTCCCTGTTAGCGGGAGTGGAGAGACCCAGTACTTC
TRBJ1-1 | . | 15 | TRBD1 | TRBV7-8 | CASSTLTGGRTEAFF | TGTGCCAGCAGCACCTTGACAGGGGGACGGACTGAAGCTTTCTTT
TRBJ2-7 | . | 15 | . | TRBV6-2/TRBV6-3 | CASSYSEQLVYEQYF | TGTGCCAGCAGTTACTCGGAACAGTTGGTCTACGAGCAGTACTTC
TRBJ1-1 | . | 14 | . | TRBV5-4 | CASSLLGADLEAFF | TGTGCCAGCAGCTTGTTGGGAGCCGACTTGGAAGCTTTCTTT
TRBJ2-3 | . | 15 | TRBD2 | TRBV18 | CASSRTSGRTDTQYF | TGTGCCAGCTCCCGGACTAGCGGGAGAACGGATACGCAGTATTTT
TRBJ1-5 | . | 15 | TRBD1 | TRBV4-2 | CASSQGQGAGQPQHF | TGTGCCAGCAGCCAAGGACAGGGGGCGGGTCAGCCCCAGCATTTT
TRBJ2-7 | . | 15 | . | TRBV4-1 | CASSPPRDLGTEQYF | TGCGCCAGCAGCCCGCCCCGGGACTTGGGTACCGAGCAGTACTTC
TRBJ2-7 | few | 14 | . | TRBV6-5 | CASRHRQEADEQYF | TGTGCCAGCAGACACAGACAGGAGGCGGACGAGCAGTACTTC
TRBJ2-1 | . | 14 | . | TRBV2 | CACQAMSSYNEQFF | TGTGCCTGCCAAGCGATGAGCTCCTACAATGAGCAGTTCTTC
TRBJ1-1 | . | 14 | . | TRBV30 | CAWSVGLSGTEAFF | TGTGCCTGGAGTGTTGGACTCTCGGGCACTGAAGCTTTCTTT
TRBJ1-5 | . | 13 | TRBD1 | TRBV19 | CASSQGQGQPQHF | TGTGCCAGTAGTCAAGGACAGGGACAGCCCCAGCATTTT
TRBJ2-7 | . | 17 | . | TRBV19 | CASSIPRAGGLSYEQYF | TGTGCCAGTAGTATACCCCGGGCAGGGGGACTCTCCTACGAGCAGTACTTC
TRBJ1-6 | once | 14 | TRBD1 | TRBV14 | CASSRDSNNSPLHF | TGTGCCAGCAGTCGGGACAGCAATAATTCACCCCTCCACTTT
TRBJ1-1 | . | 14 | TRBD1 | TRBV30 | CAWTRPDRDTEAFF | TGTGCCTGGACGAGGCCAGACAGGGACACTGAAGCTTTCTTT
TRBJ1-1 | . | 12 | . | TRBV2 | CASSETQFEAFF | TGTGCCAGCAGTGAAACACAGTTTGAAGCTTTCTTT
TRBJ2-7 | . | 17 | . | TRBV21-1 | CASSTRLAGGYLYEQYF | TGTGCCAGCAGCACCAGACTAGCGGGAGGGTATTTATACGAGCAGTACTTC
TRBJ1-4 | . | 18 | . | TRBV19 | CASSIPRTRAATNEKLFF | TGTGCCAGTAGTATTCCACGGACACGGGCCGCAACTAATGAAAAACTGTTTTTT
TRBJ2-2 | . | 16 | TRBD2 | TRBV19 | CASSPRLAGVERELFF | TGTGCCAGTAGTCCAAGACTAGCTGGTGTAGAAAGGGAGCTGTTTTTT
TRBJ1-2 | . | 17 | TRBD1 | TRBV6-1 | CASSDGQGLPFPYGYTF | TGTGCCAGCAGTGATGGACAGGGGCTCCCCTTTCCCTATGGCTACACCTTC
TRBJ2-7 | . | 16 | . | TRBV21-1 | CASSKGLAGVRVEQYF | TGTGCCAGCAGCAAGGGACTAGCGGGAGTACGTGTCGAGCAGTACTTC
TRBJ2-7 | . | 13 | . | TRBV27 | CASKEAPYGEQYF | TGTGCCAGCAAGGAGGCTCCATACGGCGAGCAGTACTTC
TRBJ1-4 | . | 14 | TRBD1 | TRBV5-4 | CASSQTGGGEKLFF | TGTGCCAGCAGCCAGACAGGGGGGGGTGAAAAACTGTTTTTT
TRBJ2-7 | . | 13 | TRBD2 | TRBV5-4 | CASSSSGLYEQYF | TGTGCCAGCAGCTCTAGCGGGCTCTACGAGCAGTACTTC
TRBJ1-2 | . | 14 | . | TRBV27 | CASSFSAGGYGYTF | TGTGCCAGCAGTTTCAGCGCGGGGGGGTATGGCTACACCTTC
TRBJ2-7 | . | 15 | . | TRBV7-2 | CASSLKGQGTYEQYF | TGTGCCAGCAGCTTAAAGGGACAAGGAACCTACGAGCAGTACTTC
TRBJ2-5 | . | 15 | TRBD2 | TRBV6-2/TRBV6-3 | CASSIELAEAETQYF | TGTGCCAGCAGCATCGAACTAGCGGAGGCGGAGACCCAGTACTTC
TRBJ2-7 | . | 16 | . | TRBV7-9 | CASSRIGTGVESEQYF | TGTGCCAGCAGCCGAATAGGCACCGGGGTGGAATCCGAGCAGTACTTC